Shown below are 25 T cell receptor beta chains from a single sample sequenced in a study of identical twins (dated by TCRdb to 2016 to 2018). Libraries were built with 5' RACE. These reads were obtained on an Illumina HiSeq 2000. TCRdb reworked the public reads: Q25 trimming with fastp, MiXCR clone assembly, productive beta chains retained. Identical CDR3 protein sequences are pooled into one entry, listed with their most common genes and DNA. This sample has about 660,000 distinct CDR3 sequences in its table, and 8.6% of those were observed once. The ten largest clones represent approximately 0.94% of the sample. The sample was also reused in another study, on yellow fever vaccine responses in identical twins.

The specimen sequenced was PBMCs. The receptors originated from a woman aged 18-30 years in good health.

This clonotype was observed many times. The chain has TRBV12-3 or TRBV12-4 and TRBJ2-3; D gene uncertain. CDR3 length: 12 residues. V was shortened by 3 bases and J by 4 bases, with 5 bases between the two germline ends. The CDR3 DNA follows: TGTGCCAGCAGTTTTGGAGCAGATACGCAGTATTTT. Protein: CASSFGADTQYF.

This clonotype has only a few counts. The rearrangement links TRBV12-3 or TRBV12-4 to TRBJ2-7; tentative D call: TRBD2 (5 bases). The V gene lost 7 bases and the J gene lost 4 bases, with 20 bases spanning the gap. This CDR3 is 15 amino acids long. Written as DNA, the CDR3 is TGTGCCAGCACCCCTGGCGGGTCGCTTTTTTACGAGCAGTACTTC. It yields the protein CASTPGGSLFYEQYF.

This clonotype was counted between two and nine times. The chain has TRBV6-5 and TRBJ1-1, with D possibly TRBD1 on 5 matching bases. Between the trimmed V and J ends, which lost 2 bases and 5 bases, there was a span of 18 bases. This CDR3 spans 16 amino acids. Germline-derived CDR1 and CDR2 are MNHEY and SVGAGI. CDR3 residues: CASSYVGGSWGTEAFF. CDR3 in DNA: TGTGCCAGCAGTTACGTGGGGGGATCATGGGGTACTGAAGCTTTCTTT.

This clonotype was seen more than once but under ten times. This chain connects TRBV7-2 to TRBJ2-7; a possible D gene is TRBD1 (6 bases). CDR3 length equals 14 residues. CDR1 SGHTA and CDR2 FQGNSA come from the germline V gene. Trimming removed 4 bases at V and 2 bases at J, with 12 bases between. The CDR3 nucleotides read TGTGCCAGCAGCTCGGACAGCGGTACCTACGAGCAGTACTTC. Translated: CASSSDSGTYEQYF.

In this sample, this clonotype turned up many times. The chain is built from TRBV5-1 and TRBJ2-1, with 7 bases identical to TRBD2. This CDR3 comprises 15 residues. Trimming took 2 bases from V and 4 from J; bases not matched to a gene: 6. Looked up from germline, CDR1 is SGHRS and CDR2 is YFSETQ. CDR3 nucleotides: TGCGCCAGCAGCTTACCTAGCGGAAATTACAATGAGCAGTTCTTC. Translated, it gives CASSLPSGNYNEQFF.

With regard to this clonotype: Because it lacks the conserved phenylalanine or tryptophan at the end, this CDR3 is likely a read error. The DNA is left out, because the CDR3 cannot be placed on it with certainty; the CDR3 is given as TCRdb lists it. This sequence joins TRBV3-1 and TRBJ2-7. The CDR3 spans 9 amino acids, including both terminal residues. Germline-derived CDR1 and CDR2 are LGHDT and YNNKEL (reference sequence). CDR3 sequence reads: CASSQGEPS.

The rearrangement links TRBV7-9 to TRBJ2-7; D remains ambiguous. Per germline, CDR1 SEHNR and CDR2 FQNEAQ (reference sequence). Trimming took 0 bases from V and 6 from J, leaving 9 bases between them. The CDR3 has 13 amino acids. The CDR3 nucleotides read TGTGCCAGCAGCTTAGCAGGGTCTGGCGAGCAGTACTTC. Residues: CASSLAGSGEQYF.

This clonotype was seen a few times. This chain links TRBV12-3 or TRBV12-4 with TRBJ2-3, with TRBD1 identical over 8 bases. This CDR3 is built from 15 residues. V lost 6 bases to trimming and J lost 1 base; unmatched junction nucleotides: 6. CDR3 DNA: TGTGCCAGCAGATTGGGACAGGATCGCACAGATACGCAGTATTTT. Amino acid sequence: CASRLGQDRTDTQYF.

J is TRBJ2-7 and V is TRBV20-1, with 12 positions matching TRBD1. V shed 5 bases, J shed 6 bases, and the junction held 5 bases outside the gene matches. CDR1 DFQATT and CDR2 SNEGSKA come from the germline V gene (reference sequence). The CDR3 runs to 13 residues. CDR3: CSAGDRGLSEQYF. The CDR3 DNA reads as TGCAGTGCTGGGGACAGGGGGCTCTCCGAGCAGTACTTC.

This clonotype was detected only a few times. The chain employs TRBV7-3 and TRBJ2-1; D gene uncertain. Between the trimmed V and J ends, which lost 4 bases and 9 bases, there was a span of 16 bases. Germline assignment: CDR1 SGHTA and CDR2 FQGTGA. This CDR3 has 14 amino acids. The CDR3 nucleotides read TGTGCCAGCAGCTCCCGCCTCGGAGCTCTTGAGCAGTTCTTC. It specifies CASSSRLGALEQFF.

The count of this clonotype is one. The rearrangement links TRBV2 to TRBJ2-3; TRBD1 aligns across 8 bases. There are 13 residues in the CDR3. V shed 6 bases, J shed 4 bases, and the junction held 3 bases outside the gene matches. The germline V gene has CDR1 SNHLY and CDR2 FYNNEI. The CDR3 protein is CASRRDRSDTQYF. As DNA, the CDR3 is TGTGCCAGCAGACGGGACAGGTCAGATACGCAGTATTTT.

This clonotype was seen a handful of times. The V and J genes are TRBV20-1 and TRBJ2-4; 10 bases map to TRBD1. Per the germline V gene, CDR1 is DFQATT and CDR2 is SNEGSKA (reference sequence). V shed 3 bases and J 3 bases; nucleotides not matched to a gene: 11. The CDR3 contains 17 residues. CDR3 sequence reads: CSASLRQGAFGKNIQYF. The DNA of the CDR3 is TGCAGTGCTAGTTTAAGACAGGGGGCTTTCGGCAAAAACATTCAGTACTTC.

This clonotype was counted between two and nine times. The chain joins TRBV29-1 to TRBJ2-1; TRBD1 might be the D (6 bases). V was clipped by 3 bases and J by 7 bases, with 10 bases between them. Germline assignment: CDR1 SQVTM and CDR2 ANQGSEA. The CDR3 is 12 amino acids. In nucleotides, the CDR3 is TGCAGCGTTGAGTACAGGGTGAATGAGCAGTTCTTC. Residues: CSVEYRVNEQFF.

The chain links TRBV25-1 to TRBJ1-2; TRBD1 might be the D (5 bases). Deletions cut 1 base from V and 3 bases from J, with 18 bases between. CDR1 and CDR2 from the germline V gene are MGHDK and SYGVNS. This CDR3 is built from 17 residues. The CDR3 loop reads CASSESASGGAYYGYTF. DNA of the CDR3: TGTGCCAGCAGTGAATCAGCATCTGGCGGGGCCTACTATGGCTACACCTTC.

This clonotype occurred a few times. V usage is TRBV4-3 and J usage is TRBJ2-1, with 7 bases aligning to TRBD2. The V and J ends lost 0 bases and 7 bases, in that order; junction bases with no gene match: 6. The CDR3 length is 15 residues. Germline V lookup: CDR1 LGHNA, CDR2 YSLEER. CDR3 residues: CASSQDGLVWNEQFF. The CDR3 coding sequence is TGCGCCAGCAGCCAAGATGGACTAGTGTGGAATGAGCAGTTCTTC.

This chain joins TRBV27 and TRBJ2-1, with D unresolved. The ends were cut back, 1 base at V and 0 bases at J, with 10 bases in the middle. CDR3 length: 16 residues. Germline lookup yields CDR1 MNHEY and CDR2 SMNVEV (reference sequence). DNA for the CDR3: TGTGCCAGCAGTTTATTGAACAGTCGCTCCTACAATGAGCAGTTCTTC. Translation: CASSLLNSRSYNEQFF.

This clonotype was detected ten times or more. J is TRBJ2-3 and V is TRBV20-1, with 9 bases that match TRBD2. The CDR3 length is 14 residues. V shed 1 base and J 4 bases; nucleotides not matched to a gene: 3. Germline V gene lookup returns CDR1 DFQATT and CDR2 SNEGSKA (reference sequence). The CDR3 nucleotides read TGCAGTGCTAGAGTAAGCGGGGGGCCAGATACGCAGTATTTT. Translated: CSARVSGGPDTQYF.

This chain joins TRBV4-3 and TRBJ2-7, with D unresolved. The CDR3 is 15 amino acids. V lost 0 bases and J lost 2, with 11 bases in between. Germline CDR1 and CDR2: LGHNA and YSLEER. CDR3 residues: CASSQDPASPYEQYF. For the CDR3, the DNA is TGCGCCAGCAGCCAAGATCCAGCGTCACCCTACGAGCAGTACTTC.

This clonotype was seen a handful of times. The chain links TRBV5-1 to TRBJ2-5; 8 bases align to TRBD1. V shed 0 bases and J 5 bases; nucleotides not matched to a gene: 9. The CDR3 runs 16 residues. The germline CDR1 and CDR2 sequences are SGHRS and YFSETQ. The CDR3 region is CASSLVGDRSMETQYF. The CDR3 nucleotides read TGCGCCAGCAGCTTGGTAGGGGACAGGTCTATGGAGACCCAGTACTTC.

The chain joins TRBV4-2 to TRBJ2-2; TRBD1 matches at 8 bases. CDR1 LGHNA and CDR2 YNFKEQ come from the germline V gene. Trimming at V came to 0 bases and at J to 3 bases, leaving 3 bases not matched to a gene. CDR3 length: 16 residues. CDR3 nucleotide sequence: TGTGCCAGCAGCCAAGAAGGACAGGGCCACACCGGGGAGCTGTTTTTT. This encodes CASSQEGQGHTGELFF.

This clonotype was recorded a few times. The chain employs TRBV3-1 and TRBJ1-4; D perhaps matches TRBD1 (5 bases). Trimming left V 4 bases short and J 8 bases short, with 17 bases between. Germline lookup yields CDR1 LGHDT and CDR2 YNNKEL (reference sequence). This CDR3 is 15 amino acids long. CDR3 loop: CASSPQGPRWEKLFF. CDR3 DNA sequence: TGTGCCAGCAGCCCGCAGGGTCCCCGATGGGAAAAACTGTTTTTT. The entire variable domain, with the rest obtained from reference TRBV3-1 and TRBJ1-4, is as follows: DTAVSQTPKYLVTQMGNDKSIKCEQNLGHDTMYWYKQDSKKFLKIMFSYNNKELIINETVPNRFSPKSPDKAHLNLHINSLELGDSAVYFCASSPQGPRWEKLFFGSGTQLSVL.

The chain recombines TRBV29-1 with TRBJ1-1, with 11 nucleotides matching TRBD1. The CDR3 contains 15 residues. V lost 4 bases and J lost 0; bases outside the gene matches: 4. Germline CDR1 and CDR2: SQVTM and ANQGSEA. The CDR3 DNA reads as TGCAGCGTTGGGACAGGGGGCCAGTTGAACACTGAAGCTTTCTTT. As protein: CSVGTGGQLNTEAFF.

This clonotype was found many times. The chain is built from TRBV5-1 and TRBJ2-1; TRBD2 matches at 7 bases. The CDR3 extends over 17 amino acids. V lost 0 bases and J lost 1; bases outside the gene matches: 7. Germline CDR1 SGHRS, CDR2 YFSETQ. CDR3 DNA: TGCGCCAGCAGCTTGGCTCCGGGCGGGAGTTCCTACAATGAGCAGTTCTTC. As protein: CASSLAPGGSSYNEQFF.

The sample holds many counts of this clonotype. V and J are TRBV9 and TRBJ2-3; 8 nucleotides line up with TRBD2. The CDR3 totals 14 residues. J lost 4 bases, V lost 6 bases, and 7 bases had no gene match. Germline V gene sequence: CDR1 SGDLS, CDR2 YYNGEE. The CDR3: CASNPGGRSDTQYF. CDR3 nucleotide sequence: TGTGCCAGCAACCCGGGGGGGAGGTCAGATACGCAGTATTTT.

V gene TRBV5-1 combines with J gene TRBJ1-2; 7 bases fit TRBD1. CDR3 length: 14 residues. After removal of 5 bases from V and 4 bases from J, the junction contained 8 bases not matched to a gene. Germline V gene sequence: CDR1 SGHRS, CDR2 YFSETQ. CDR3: CASRPDTGVYGYTF. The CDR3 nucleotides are TGCGCCAGCAGGCCTGATACAGGGGTCTATGGCTACACCTTC.